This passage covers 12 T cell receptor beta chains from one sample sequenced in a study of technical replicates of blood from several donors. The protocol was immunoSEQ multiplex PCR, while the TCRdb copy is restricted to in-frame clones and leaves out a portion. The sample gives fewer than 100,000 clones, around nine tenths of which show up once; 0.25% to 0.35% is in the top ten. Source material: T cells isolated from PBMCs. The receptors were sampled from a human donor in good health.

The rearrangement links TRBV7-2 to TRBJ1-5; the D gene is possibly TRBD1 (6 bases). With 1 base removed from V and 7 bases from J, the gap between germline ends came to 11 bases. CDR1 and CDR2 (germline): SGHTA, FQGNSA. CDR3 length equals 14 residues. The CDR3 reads CASSLGRTVQPQHF. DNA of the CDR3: TGTGCCAGCAGCTTAGGTAGGACAGTGCAGCCCCAGCATTTT.

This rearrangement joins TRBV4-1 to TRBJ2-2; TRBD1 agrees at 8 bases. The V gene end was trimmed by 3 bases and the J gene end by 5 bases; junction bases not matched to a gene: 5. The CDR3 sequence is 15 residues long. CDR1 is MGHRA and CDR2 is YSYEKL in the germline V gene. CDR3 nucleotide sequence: TGCGCCAGCAGCCATTATACAGGGGGGACCGGGGAGCTGTTTTTT. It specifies CASSHYTGGTGELFF.

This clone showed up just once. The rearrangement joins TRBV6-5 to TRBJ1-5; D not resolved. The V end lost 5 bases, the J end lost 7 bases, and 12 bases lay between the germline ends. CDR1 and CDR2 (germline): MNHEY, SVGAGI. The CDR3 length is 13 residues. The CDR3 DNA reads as TGTGCCAGCAGTCTTAGCGGTGGGCAGCCCCAGCATTTT. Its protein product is CASSLSGGQPQHF.

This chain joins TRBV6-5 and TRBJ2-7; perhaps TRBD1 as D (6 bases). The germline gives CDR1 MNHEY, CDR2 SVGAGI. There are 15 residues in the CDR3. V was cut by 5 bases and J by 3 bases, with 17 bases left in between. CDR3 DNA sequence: TGTGCCAGCAGTCAATCAGGGGCTCGACACTACGAGCAGTACTTC. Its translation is CASSQSGARHYEQYF.

CDR3 protein: CASSPLRGPAYYGYTF. The CDR3 DNA reads TGTGCCAGCAGCCCCCTGCGAGGCCCTGCTTACTATGGCTACACCTTC. The chain is built from TRBV11-2 and TRBJ1-2, with no clear D. V lost 5 bases to trimming and J lost 3 bases, with 19 bases between them. Germline V gene data show CDR1 as SGHAT and CDR2 as FQNNGV. The CDR3 runs 16 residues.

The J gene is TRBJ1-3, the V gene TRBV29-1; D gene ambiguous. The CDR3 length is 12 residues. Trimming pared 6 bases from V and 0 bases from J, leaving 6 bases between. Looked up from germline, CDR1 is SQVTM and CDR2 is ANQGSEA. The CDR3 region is CSVESSGNTIYF. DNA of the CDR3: TGCAGCGTGGAGAGCTCTGGAAACACCATATATTTT.

Written as DNA, the CDR3 is TGCGCCAGCAGCCAGTTAATAGCGGGGGAACCTGAGCAGTTCTTC. Encoded protein: CASSQLIAGEPEQFF. This sequence joins TRBV4-1 and TRBJ2-1; TRBD2 aligns across 9 bases. After removal of 3 bases from V and 9 bases from J, the junction contained 9 bases not matched to a gene. This CDR3 comprises 15 residues. The V gene's germline CDR1 is MGHRA and CDR2 YSYEKL.

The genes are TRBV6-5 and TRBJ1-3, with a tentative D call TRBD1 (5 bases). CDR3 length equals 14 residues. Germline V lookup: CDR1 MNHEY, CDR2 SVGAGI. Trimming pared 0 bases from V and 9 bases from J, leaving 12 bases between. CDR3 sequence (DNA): TGTGCCAGCAGTTACTCGTCCAGGGTCTCCACCATATATTTT. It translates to CASSYSSRVSTIYF.

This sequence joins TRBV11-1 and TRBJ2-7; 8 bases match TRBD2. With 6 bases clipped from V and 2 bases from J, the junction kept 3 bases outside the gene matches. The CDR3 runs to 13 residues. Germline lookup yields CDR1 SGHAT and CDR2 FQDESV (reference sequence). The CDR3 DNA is TGTGCCAGCAGTCTAGCGGGTACCTACGAGCAGTACTTC. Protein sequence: CASSLAGTYEQYF.

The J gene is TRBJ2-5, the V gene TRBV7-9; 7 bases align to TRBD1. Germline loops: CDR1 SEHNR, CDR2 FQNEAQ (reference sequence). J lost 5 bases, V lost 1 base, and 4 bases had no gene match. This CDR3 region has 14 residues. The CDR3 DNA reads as TGTGCCAGCAGCTTAGGACAGGGCGAGGAGACCCAGTACTTC. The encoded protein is CASSLGQGEETQYF.

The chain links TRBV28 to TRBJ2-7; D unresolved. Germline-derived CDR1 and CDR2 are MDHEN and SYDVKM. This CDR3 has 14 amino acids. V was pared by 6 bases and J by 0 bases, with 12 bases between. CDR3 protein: CASRDTTHSYEQYF. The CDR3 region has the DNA TGTGCCAGCAGAGACACGACCCACTCCTACGAGCAGTACTTC.

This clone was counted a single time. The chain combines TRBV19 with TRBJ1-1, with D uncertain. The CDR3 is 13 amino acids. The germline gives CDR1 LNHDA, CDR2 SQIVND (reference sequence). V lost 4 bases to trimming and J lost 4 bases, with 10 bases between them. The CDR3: CASSRGFSTEAFF. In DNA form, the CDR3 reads TGTGCCAGTAGTAGAGGTTTTAGCACTGAAGCTTTCTTT.